The next 17 T cell receptor beta chains were all read from a single sample in a study of OX40 agonist ivuxolimab in advanced cancers. Sequencing used immunoSEQ multiplex PCR; TCRdb keeps in-frame clones, though not all of them. The table lists tens of thousands of clones, roughly nine tenths of them singletons. Source: CD4+ or CD8+ T cells sorted from blood, taken in a trial of the OX40 agonist ivuxolimab. The origin of the receptors is an adult with an advanced solid tumor such as melanoma, head and neck, liver or kidney cancer.

The chain couples TRBV7-8 to TRBJ2-1, with TRBD2 matching 9 bases. V was clipped by 5 bases and J by 7 bases; unmatched bases: 21. In germline, CDR1 is SGHVS, CDR2 FQNEAQ. This CDR3 contains 19 residues. CDR3 coding DNA: TGTGCCAGCAGCCCCTGGGGCGGGGGGGCAACCCGGGGCTTTAATGAGCAGTTCTTC. Protein product: CASSPWGGGATRGFNEQFF.

The chain employs TRBV6-5 and TRBJ1-2; TRBD1 is a possible D gene (6 bases). Germline-derived CDR1 and CDR2 are MNHEY and SVGAGI. The CDR3 is made up of 15 amino acids. The V and J ends lost 0 bases and 4 bases respectively, with 12 bases between them. This CDR3 is CASSYSDSASYGYTF. DNA of the CDR3: TGTGCCAGCAGTTACTCGGACAGCGCCAGCTATGGCTACACCTTC.

The V gene is TRBV6-1, the J gene TRBJ2-7; D uncertain. The CDR3 covers 13 residues. The germline V and J ends were trimmed by 2 bases and 4 bases, with 9 bases remaining between them. CDR1 is MNHNS and CDR2 is SASEGT in the germline V gene. For the CDR3, the DNA is TGTGCCAGCAGTGAATTGGGTCCTTACGAGCAGTACTTC. Its protein is CASSELGPYEQYF.

The CDR3 loop reads CASTFGGGEENTGELFF. For the CDR3, the DNA is TGTGCCAGCACCTTCGGGGGAGGGGAGGAGAACACCGGGGAGCTGTTTTTT. The chain employs TRBV7-6 and TRBJ2-2, with 7 bases that match TRBD2. The CDR3 loop spans 17 amino acids. Germline CDR1 SGHVS, CDR2 FNYEAQ. J lost 1 base, V lost 7 bases, and 12 bases had no gene match.

This chain uses TRBV6-6 with TRBJ1-1; 7 bases are a match to TRBD1. The CDR3 spans 14 residues. V shed 5 bases and J 4 bases; nucleotides not matched to a gene: 7. The germline V gene encodes CDR1 MNHNY and CDR2 SVGAGI (reference sequence). The CDR3 protein is CASSKTPGGTEAFF. The CDR3 nucleotides read TGTGCCAGCAGTAAAACCCCAGGGGGCACTGAAGCTTTCTTT.

This clone was seen only once. V gene TRBV7-9 combines with J gene TRBJ2-5; D ambiguous. The V gene lost 5 bases and the J gene lost 5 bases, with 12 bases spanning the gap. CDR3 size: 13 residues. Looked up from germline, CDR1 is SEHNR and CDR2 is FQNEAQ (reference sequence). The DNA for the CDR3 is TGTGCCAGCAGCCTCAGTATACAGGAGACCCAGTACTTC. It encodes CASSLSIQETQYF.

This chain links TRBV19 with TRBJ2-1, with 7 nucleotides matching TRBD2. Trimming cost V 3 bases and J 0 bases; bases outside gene matches: 23. The CDR3 runs 22 residues. The V gene's germline CDR1 is LNHDA and CDR2 SQIVND (reference sequence). The CDR3 region is CASSIFSIGWLADNSSYNEQFF. CDR3 DNA sequence: TGTGCCAGTAGTATTTTTTCCATCGGTTGGCTAGCGGATAATAGCTCCTACAATGAGCAGTTCTTC.

The V call is TRBV27, the J call TRBJ2-7, with D tentatively TRBD2 (7 bases). The V end lost 6 bases, the J end lost 5 bases, and 11 bases lay between the germline ends. The CDR3 is 12 residues long. Germline V gene sequence: CDR1 MNHEY, CDR2 SMNVEV (reference sequence). In DNA form, the CDR3 reads TGTGCCAGCAGAGGGGGAGGGGACGAGCAGTACTTC. Translated, it gives CASRGGGDEQYF.

The J gene is TRBJ1-1, the V gene TRBV10-1; D possibly corresponds to TRBD1 (6 bases). Germline loops: CDR1 WNHNN, CDR2 SYGVQD (reference sequence). The CDR3 is 11 residues long. Trimming stripped 4 bases from V and 8 bases from J, with 8 bases between. CDR3 region: CASSAGGEAFF. In nucleotides, the CDR3 is TGCGCCAGCAGTGCGGGGGGCGAAGCTTTCTTT.

A few counts support this clone. The rearrangement links TRBV19 to TRBJ1-5; D unclear. Trimming left V 5 bases short and J 4 bases short, with 12 bases between. The CDR3 runs to 14 residues. CDR1 and CDR2 (germline): LNHDA, SQIVND (reference sequence). CDR3 sequence: CASSWAWGNQPQHF. The CDR3 coding sequence is TGTGCCAGTAGTTGGGCGTGGGGAAATCAGCCCCAGCATTTT.

The CDR3: CASSYMGLIQETQYF. The CDR3 DNA is TGTGCCAGCAGTTACATGGGCCTTATACAAGAGACCCAGTACTTC. V gene TRBV6-5 combines with J gene TRBJ2-5; D is ambiguous. Trimming cost V 2 bases and J 2 bases, with 12 bases left between them. Germline CDR1 and CDR2: MNHEY and SVGAGI. CDR3 size: 15 residues.

The rearrangement uses TRBV5-1 and TRBJ1-2; no clear D. Trimming removed 0 bases from V and 7 bases from J, with 7 bases in between. Germline V gives CDR1 SGHRS, CDR2 YFSETQ. CDR3 size: 12 residues. In DNA form, the CDR3 reads TGCGCCAGCAGCTTGGTGGGGAGTGGCTACACCTTC. Protein: CASSLVGSGYTF.

The chain is built from TRBV13 and TRBJ1-3; D unresolved. Germline values: CDR1 PRHDT, CDR2 FYEKMQ (reference sequence). CDR3 size: 17 residues. The V end lost 0 bases, the J end lost 0 bases, and 12 bases lay between the germline ends. Here the CDR3 DNA reads TGTGCCAGCAGCTTAGGCCTCGGCGGTGTCTCTGGAAACACCATATATTTT. Translated: CASSLGLGGVSGNTIYF.

The CDR3 reads CASSSTANQPQHF. DNA for the CDR3: TGTGCCAGCAGTTCTACCGCCAATCAGCCCCAGCATTTT. This chain joins TRBV27 and TRBJ1-5; D gene uncertain. Trimming shortened V by 4 bases and J by 3 bases, and 7 bases separated the two germline ends. This CDR3 has 13 amino acids. Germline V gene sequence: CDR1 MNHEY, CDR2 SMNVEV (reference sequence).

The chain links TRBV6-4 to TRBJ2-3; 8 nucleotides match TRBD2. CDR3 length equals 16 residues. Germline trimming cut 2 bases from V and 2 bases from J; bases unmatched to any gene: 6. Looked up from germline, CDR1 is MRHNA and CDR2 is SNTAGT. The CDR3 spells CASSDTFSGDTDTQYF. CDR3 sequence (DNA): TGTGCCAGCAGTGACACTTTTAGCGGGGACACAGATACGCAGTATTTT.

This chain joins TRBV27 and TRBJ2-7; D perhaps matches TRBD2 (6 bases). Germline V CDR1 and CDR2: MNHEY, SMNVEV (reference sequence). This CDR3 spans 12 amino acids. V was shortened by 5 bases and J by 3 bases, with 8 bases between the two germline ends. This CDR3 is CASSAGGYEQYF. The CDR3 coding sequence is TGTGCCAGCAGTGCCGGGGGCTACGAGCAGTACTTC.

The V call is TRBV6-1, the J call TRBJ2-1, with D possibly TRBD2 on 5 matching bases. This CDR3 is built from 15 residues. Trimming removed 3 bases at V and 8 bases at J, with 17 bases between. CDR1 is MNHNS, CDR2 SASEGT, per germline. CDR3 region: CASSDRDSVAYEQFF. CDR3 in DNA: TGTGCCAGCAGTGATCGAGATAGCGTGGCGTATGAGCAGTTCTTC.